Here is one T cell receptor (beta chain) with its context. This clone turned up a few times. No antigen is known for it. The record has no base qualities; no much larger clone is one base away. From alopecia areata patients, peripheral blood was collected along with lesional scalp punch biopsies. PBMCs were isolated by density centrifugation and stained for CD3, CD4 and CD8, after which CD4+ and CD8+ T cells were sorted on a FACSAria. Alopecia areata patients who were not treated were recruited through a multicenter biomarker study. For 4 to 6 biomarker-study patients, blood CD8+ T cells were further sorted into NKG2D-low and NKG2D-high fractions. Reading the germline V gene gives CDR1 MGHRA and CDR2 YSYEKL. Trimming removed 4 bases from V and 7 bases from J, leaving 14 bases between the germline ends. Including the terminal cysteine and phenylalanine, the CDR3 comprises 14 residues. Only CDR3 DNA is held: 42 bases, read in frame from base 1.

The library was produced with the immunoSEQ multiplex PCR assay. RNA was extracted from all samples and reverse transcribed into cDNA as template for TCR sequencing. SuperScript III was used for first-strand cDNA synthesis, primed with a 2:1 mix of oligo-dT and random hexamers. A synthetic immune receptor repertoire was used to gauge amplification bias, and whatever bias remained was removed computationally. The study's own analysis went as follows. After raw reads were preprocessed to remove errors, the CDR3 was defined following IMGT conventions as running from the conserved cysteine to phenylalanine. To get clonality, Shannon entropy was normalized by log2 of the number of productive unique TCRs and the result was subtracted from 1. Scalp TCRbeta sequences were cross-referenced with sorted blood CD4 and CD8 repertoires so that the CD4 or CD8 identity of scalp clones could be inferred. TCRdb carries this immuneACCESS record with in-frame sequences only. Its versions omit some clonotypes, under half of them owing to an unresolved V gene in the studies checked, with the rest unexplained. V and J calls and clone size are as listed in that table; D and trimming were resolved from the DNA. The sample contains 50,000 to 70,000 clones, about 44% of them found a single time. Roughly 51% of the sample is taken by the ten largest.

The data were obtained in a study of CD8+ T cells in alopecia areata (dated by TCRdb to 2016 to 2019). The study in broad terms: High-throughput TCRbeta sequencing was used to examine T cell clonal expansion in alopecia areata in both the C3H/HeJ mouse model and human patients. Scalp clonality was compared across normal scalp (n=4), patchy alopecia areata scalp (n=8), and alopecia totalis/universalis scalp (n=8). Scalp tissue and sorted CD4+ and CD8+ peripheral blood T cells from patchy and totalis/universalis alopecia areata patients and from healthy controls were covered by human TCRbeta sequencing. RNA came from the PAXgene miRNA kit for fixed scalp, the miRNeasy kit for PBMCs, and the RNeasy kit for mouse skin. TCRbeta CDR3 regions were amplified by immunoSEQ multiplex PCR using 35 Vbeta forward and 13 Jbeta reverse primers. The research as a whole found: Shared TCR sequences between patients were less evident than in mice, which may be partly attributable to HLA diversity in the patient population. Resident alphabeta T cells in normal human skin are also sequenced, complicating scalp TCR repertoire analysis, unlike mouse skin dominated by gammadelta T cells. Higher clonality and more expanded CD8+ clones were observed in lesional scalp than in normal scalp, particularly in alopecia totalis/universalis, a finding suggestive of antigenic drive.

The rearranged segments are TRBV4-1 and TRBJ2-1; the D gene assignment is ambiguous. The clonotype originates from a human donor with alopecia areata. The sequenced material came from NKG2D-low CD8+ T cells sorted from blood. The cell subset or site label of this sample denotes: sorted CD8+ NKG2D-low blood T cells. The DNA sequence is given as TGCGCCAGCAGCCCCGAGCGAGCGATTAATGAGCAGTTCTTC. This translates into CASSPERAINEQFF.